This T cell receptor (beta chain) was recovered during a study of cytomegalovirus exposure and HLA in healthy donors. The CDR3 loop spans 15 amino acids. Trimming removed 0 bases from V and 2 bases from J; junction bases left unmatched: 4. Germline-derived CDR1 and CDR2 are SGHRS and YFSETQ. A few counts support this clone. PCR used 60 Vbeta primers and 13 Jbeta primers. Libraries were prepared by immunoSEQ multiplex PCR; TCRdb keeps only in-frame clonotypes and omits some of them. The data hold about 140,000 clones, with more than 9.5% observed a single time. The sequenced sample consisted of PBMCs. The chain recombines TRBV5-1 with TRBJ2-7; 8 nucleotides align to TRBD2. The source of this sequence is a man aged 50 to 60 in good health and CMV-seronegative. The CDR3 coding sequence is TGCGCCAGCAGCTTGGACGGGGGGGCGGCCTACGAGCAGTACTTC. It encodes CASSLDGGAAYEQYF.